Detailed here is one T cell receptor beta chain. No antigen is known for it. This sample was included in a study of shared clonotypes between healthy human individuals. Findings and caveats of the study: Compared with clonotypes that all four donors shared, non-shared clonotypes had lower generation probabilities. Researchers sampled only blood; tissue repertoires likely differ. The genetic and exposure-history diversity represented was limited by few donors.

Sequencing used immunoSEQ multiplex PCR; TCRdb keeps in-frame clones, though not all of them. This table has about 710,000 clones, around 73% appearing once. Source material: memory CD4+ T cells sorted from blood. The subset: CD45RA-negative fraction. The TCR sequence derives from a woman between 25 and 40 years old in good health.

CDR3 region: CASSDGLSRGETQYF. CDR3 coding DNA: TGTGCCAGCAGTGACGGACTCTCAAGGGGAGAGACCCAGTACTTC. V is TRBV28 and J is TRBJ2-5, with D perhaps TRBD1 or TRBD2 (5 bases each). Germline-derived CDR1 and CDR2 are MDHEN and SYDVKM. V was clipped by 5 bases and J by 4 bases, with 17 bases between them. The CDR3 is made up of 15 amino acids.